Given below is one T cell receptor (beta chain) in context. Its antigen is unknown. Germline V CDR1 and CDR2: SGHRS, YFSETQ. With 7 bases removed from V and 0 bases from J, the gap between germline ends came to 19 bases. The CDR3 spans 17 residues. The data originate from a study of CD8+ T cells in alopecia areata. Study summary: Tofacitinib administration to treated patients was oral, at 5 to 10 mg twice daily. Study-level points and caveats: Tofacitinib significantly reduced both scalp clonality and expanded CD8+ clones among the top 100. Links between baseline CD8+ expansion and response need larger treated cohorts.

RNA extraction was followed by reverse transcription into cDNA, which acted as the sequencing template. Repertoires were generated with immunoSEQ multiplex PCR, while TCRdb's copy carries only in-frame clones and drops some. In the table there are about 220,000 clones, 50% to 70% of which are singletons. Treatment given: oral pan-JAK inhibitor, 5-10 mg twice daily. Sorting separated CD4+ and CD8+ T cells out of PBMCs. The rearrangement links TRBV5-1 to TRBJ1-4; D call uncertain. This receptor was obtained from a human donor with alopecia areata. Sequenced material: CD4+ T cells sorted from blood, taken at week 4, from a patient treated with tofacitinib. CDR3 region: CASAMAGTAATNEKLFF. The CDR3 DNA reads TGCGCCAGCGCCATGGCGGGAACGGCCGCAACTAATGAAAAACTGTTTTTT. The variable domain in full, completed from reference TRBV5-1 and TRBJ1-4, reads KAGVTQTPRYLIKTRGQQVTLSCSPISGHRSVSWYQQTPGQGLQFLFEYFSETQRNKGNFPGRFSGRQFSNSRSEMNVSTLELGDSALYLCASAMAGTAATNEKLFFGSGTQLSVL.